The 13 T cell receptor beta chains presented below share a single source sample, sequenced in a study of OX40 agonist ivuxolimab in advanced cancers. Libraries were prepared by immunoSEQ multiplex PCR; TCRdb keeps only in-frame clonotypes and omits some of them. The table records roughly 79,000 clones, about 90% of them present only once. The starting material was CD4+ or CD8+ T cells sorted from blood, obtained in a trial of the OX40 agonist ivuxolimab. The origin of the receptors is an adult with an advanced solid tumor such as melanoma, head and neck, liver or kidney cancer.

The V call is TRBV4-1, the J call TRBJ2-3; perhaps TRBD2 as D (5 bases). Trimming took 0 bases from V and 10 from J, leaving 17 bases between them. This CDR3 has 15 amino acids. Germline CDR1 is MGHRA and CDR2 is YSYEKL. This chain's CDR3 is CASSQESGPDGAQYF. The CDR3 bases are TGCGCCAGCAGCCAAGAAAGCGGACCGGACGGGGCGCAGTATTTT.

Here the CDR3 reads CASSILVGLNQPQHF. The CDR3, as DNA: TGTGCCAGTAGTATATTGGTAGGGTTGAATCAGCCCCAGCATTTT. The chain combines TRBV19 with TRBJ1-5; no definite D call. V gave up 2 bases and J gave up 4 bases, with 12 bases separating them. Germline assignment: CDR1 LNHDA and CDR2 SQIVND (reference sequence). The CDR3 length is 15 residues.

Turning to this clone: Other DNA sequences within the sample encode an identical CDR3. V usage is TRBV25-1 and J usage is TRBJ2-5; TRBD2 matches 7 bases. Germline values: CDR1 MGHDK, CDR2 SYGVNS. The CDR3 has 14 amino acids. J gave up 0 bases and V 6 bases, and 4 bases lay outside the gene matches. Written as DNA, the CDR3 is TGTGCCAGCAGCGAGCGGGGCCACCAAGAGACCCAGTACTTC. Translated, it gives CASSERGHQETQYF.

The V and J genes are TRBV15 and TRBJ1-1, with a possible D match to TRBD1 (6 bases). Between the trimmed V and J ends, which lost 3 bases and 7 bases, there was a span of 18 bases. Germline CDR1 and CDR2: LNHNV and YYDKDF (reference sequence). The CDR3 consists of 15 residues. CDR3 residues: CATSSPRGGWGEAFF. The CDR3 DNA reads TGTGCCACCAGCAGCCCTCGGGGGGGCTGGGGTGAAGCTTTCTTT.

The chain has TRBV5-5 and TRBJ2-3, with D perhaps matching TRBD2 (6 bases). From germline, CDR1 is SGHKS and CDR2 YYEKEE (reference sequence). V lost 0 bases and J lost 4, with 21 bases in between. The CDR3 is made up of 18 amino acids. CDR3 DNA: TGTGCCAGCAGCTTGGCCGGTAGGGGACTGTCAGTGGCAGATACGCAGTATTTT. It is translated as CASSLAGRGLSVADTQYF.

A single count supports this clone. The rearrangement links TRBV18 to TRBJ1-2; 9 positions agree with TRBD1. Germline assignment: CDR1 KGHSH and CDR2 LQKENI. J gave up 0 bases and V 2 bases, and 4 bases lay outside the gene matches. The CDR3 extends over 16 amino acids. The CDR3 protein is CASSPGTGSPNYGYTF. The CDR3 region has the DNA TGTGCCAGCTCACCAGGGACAGGGTCGCCTAACTATGGCTACACCTTC.

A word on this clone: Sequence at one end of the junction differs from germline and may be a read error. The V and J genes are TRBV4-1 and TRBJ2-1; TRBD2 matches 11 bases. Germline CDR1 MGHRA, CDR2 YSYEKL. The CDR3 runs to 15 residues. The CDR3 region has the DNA TGCGCCAGCAGCCAAACTCTACCCGGGACTAGCGGCATTATCTTC. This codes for CASSQTLPGTSGIIF.

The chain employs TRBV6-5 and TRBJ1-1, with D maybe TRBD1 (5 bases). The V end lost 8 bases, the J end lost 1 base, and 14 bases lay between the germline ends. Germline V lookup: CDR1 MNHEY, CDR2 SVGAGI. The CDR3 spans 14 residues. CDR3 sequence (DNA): TGTGCCAGCCGTACCCGGCAGGGGAACACTGAAGCTTTCTTT. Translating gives CASRTRQGNTEAFF.

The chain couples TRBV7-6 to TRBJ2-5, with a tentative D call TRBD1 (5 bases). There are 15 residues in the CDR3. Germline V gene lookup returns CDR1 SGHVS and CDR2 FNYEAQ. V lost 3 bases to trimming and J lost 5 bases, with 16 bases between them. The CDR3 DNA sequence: TGTGCCAGCAGCTTCCCAAAGGGGCTAGGGGAGACCCAGTACTTC. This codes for CASSFPKGLGETQYF.

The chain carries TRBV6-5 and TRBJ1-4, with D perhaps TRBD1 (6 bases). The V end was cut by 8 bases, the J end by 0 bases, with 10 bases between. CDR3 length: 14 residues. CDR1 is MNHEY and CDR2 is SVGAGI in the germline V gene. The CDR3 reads CASGGLATNEKLFF. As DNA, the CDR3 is TGTGCCAGCGGGGGCCTTGCAACTAATGAAAAACTGTTTTTT.

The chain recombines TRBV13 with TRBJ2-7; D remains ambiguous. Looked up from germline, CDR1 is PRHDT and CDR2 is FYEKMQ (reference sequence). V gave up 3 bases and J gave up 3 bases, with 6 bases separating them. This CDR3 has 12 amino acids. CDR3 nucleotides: TGTGCCAGCAGCTTTGGCAGCTACGAGCAGTACTTC. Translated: CASSFGSYEQYF.

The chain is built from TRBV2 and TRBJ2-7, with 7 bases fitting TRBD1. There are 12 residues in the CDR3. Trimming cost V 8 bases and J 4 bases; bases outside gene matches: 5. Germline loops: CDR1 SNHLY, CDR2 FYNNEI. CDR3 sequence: CASLTGTYEQYF. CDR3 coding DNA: TGTGCCAGCCTGACAGGGACGTACGAGCAGTACTTC.

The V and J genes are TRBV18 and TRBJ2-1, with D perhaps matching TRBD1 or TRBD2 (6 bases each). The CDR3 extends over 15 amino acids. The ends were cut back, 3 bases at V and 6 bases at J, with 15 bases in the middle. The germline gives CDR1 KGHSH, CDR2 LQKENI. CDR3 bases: TGTGCCAGCTCACCCGGGGGCACTAGGGCCAATGAGCAGTTCTTC. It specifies CASSPGGTRANEQFF. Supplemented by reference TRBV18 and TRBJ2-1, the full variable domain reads NAGVMQNPRHLVRRRGQEARLRCSPMKGHSHVYWYRQLPEEGLKFMVYLQKENIIDESGMPKERFSAEFPKEGPSILRIQQVVRGDSAAYFCASSPGGTRANEQFFGPGTRLTVL.